Below, 20 T cell receptor beta chains from the same sample are listed, as sequenced in a study of CD8 T cells in Susac syndrome. Random hexamers were used to reverse transcribe 0.5 to 1 ug of RNA. From the immunoSEQ multiplex PCR reads, TCRdb called clonotypes with MiXCR, one entry per CDR3 protein. There are around 270,000 distinct CDR3 sequences in the sample; around nine tenths occur only once, and roughly 0.17% lies in the top ten. Material: CD8+ T cells from PBMCs. The receptors come from a human donor with multiple sclerosis.

The chain combines TRBV6-5 with TRBJ2-7; the D gene could be TRBD1 or TRBD2 (5 bases each). The CDR3 is 17 amino acids. Germline V gene sequence: CDR1 MNHEY, CDR2 SVGAGI. V shed 2 bases and J shed 5 bases, with 22 bases lying between them. CDR3 loop: CASSYGRGTRQIHEQYF. The DNA of the CDR3 is TGTGCCAGCAGTTACGGTCGAGGGACCCGGCAAATCCACGAGCAGTACTTC.

V gene TRBV29-1 combines with J gene TRBJ2-5, with D possibly being TRBD1 (6 bases). The CDR3 loop spans 15 amino acids. The V end lost 2 bases, the J end lost 5 bases, and 18 bases lay between the germline ends. Germline lookup yields CDR1 SQVTM and CDR2 ANQGSEA. The CDR3 region is CSVESLQGWGETQYF. For the CDR3, the DNA is TGCAGCGTTGAATCGTTGCAGGGGTGGGGGGAGACCCAGTACTTC.

V and J are TRBV4-2 and TRBJ1-2, with D perhaps TRBD1 (5 bases). CDR3 length: 16 amino acids. Between the trimmed V and J ends, which lost 0 bases and 4 bases, there was a span of 15 bases. CDR1 is LGHNA, CDR2 YNFKEQ, per germline. As DNA, the CDR3 is TGTGCCAGCAGCCAAGACAAGGGGACCCTTGGCTATGGCTACACCTTC. This encodes CASSQDKGTLGYGYTF.

The genes are TRBV12-3 or TRBV12-4 and TRBJ2-5, with D uncertain. Trimming removed 7 bases at V and 4 bases at J, with 13 bases between. The CDR3 contains 13 residues. As DNA, the CDR3 is TGTGCCAGCACCATGGGGTTGAGAGAGACCCAGTACTTC. This sequence encodes CASTMGLRETQYF.

Only a few counts were recorded for this clonotype. The gene calls are TRBV6-5 and TRBJ2-1; D unclear. Per germline, CDR1 MNHEY and CDR2 SVGAGI. The CDR3 covers 12 residues. The V gene lost 3 bases and the J gene lost 7 bases, with 7 bases spanning the gap. CDR3 DNA sequence: TGTGCCAGCAGTTATTTAGGAAATGAGCAGTTCTTC. It encodes CASSYLGNEQFF.

The chain couples TRBV28 to TRBJ1-1; TRBD1 aligns across 7 bases. This CDR3 is built from 13 residues. Looked up from germline, CDR1 is MDHEN and CDR2 is SYDVKM. V dropped 5 bases and J dropped 5; count of bases not matched to a gene: 5. Here the CDR3 DNA reads TGTGCCAGCAGTGCAACAGGGGAAACTGAAGCTTTCTTT. Protein product: CASSATGETEAFF.

The V gene is TRBV9, the J gene TRBJ2-5; 12 bases are a match to TRBD2. The CDR3 spans 18 residues. Germline CDR1 SGDLS, CDR2 YYNGEE. Unmatched junction bases numbered 14, after V lost 3 bases and J lost 5 bases. The CDR3 nucleotides are TGTGCCAGCAGCGACCCGGGACTAGCGGGCGGAATCGGTGAGACCCAGTACTTC. This gives the protein CASSDPGLAGGIGETQYF. Looking up the rest from reference TRBV9 and TRBJ2-5 gives the full variable domain: DSGVTQTPKHLITATGQRVTLRCSPRSGDLSVYWYQQSLDQGLQFLIQYYNGEERAKGNILERFSAQQFPDLHSELNLSSLELGDSALYFCASSDPGLAGGIGETQYFGPGTRLLVL.

The V and J genes are TRBV30 and TRBJ1-1, with a tentative D call TRBD1 (5 bases). The germline gives CDR1 GTSNPN, CDR2 SVGIG (reference sequence). CDR3 length: 17 residues. V was shortened by 0 bases and J by 8 bases, with 25 bases between the two germline ends. The CDR3 spells CAWSVMRDGVITPEAFF. Written as DNA, the CDR3 is TGTGCCTGGAGTGTTATGCGGGACGGAGTAATAACCCCAGAAGCTTTCTTT.

V gene TRBV27 combines with J gene TRBJ2-3; D is perhaps TRBD2 (6 bases). This CDR3 is 12 amino acids long. Trimming stripped 6 bases from V and 4 bases from J, with 8 bases between. Per germline, CDR1 MNHEY and CDR2 SMNVEV (reference sequence). In nucleotides, the CDR3 is TGTGCCAGCAGGCGCGGGGCAGATACGCAGTATTTT. Amino acids: CASRRGADTQYF.

This clonotype was recorded once. This chain joins TRBV15 and TRBJ2-3, with D hard to call. The CDR3 is made up of 13 amino acids. Germline V gives CDR1 LNHNV, CDR2 YYDKDF (reference sequence). Deletions cut 0 bases from V and 8 bases from J, with 9 bases between. Here the CDR3 reads CATSRERPGTQYF. CDR3 bases: TGTGCCACCAGCAGAGAACGGCCCGGTACGCAGTATTTT.

The rearrangement uses TRBV30 and TRBJ2-1, with 11 bases fitting TRBD2. CDR1 and CDR2 from the germline V gene are GTSNPN and SVGIG (reference sequence). The CDR3 spans 16 residues. J lost 9 bases, V lost 4 bases, and 14 bases had no gene match. CDR3 loop: CAWKGTSGRKFLEQFF. The CDR3 bases are TGTGCCTGGAAGGGAACTAGCGGGAGAAAGTTCCTTGAGCAGTTCTTC.

CDR3 sequence reads: CASRGLAGGGEQFF. DNA of the CDR3: TGTGCCAGCAGAGGTCTAGCGGGGGGAGGTGAGCAGTTCTTC. V gene TRBV6-2 or TRBV6-3 combines with J gene TRBJ2-1, with 11 bases matching TRBD2. V lost 6 bases, J lost 9 bases, and 7 bases stayed unmatched. The CDR3 is 14 amino acids. The V gene's germline CDR1 is MNHEY and CDR2 SVGEGT.

The chain couples TRBV20-1 to TRBJ2-5; TRBD2 aligns across 10 bases. V shed 3 bases and J 3 bases; nucleotides not matched to a gene: 4. The length of the CDR3 is 14 residues. Germline CDR1 is DFQATT and CDR2 is SNEGSKA (reference sequence). CDR3 amino acids: CSARSGTSEETQYF. The CDR3 bases are TGCAGTGCTAGGTCCGGGACTAGCGAAGAGACCCAGTACTTC.

The rearrangement uses TRBV14 and TRBJ2-7, with D uncertain. The length of the CDR3 is 13 residues. The V and J ends lost 8 bases and 2 bases respectively, with 13 bases between them. Germline V gene sequence: CDR1 SGHDN, CDR2 FVKESK. For the CDR3, the DNA is TGTGCCAGCCGACCGGACCGAACCTACGAGCAGTACTTC. It codes for CASRPDRTYEQYF.

The chain uses TRBV7-9 and TRBJ1-2, with D maybe TRBD1 (5 bases). From germline, CDR1 is SEHNR and CDR2 FQNEAQ (reference sequence). The CDR3 length is 14 residues. The V end was cut by 3 bases, the J end by 4 bases, with 12 bases between. The CDR3 DNA is TGTGCCAGCAGCTTTAGACAGCCTCCCTATGGCTACACCTTC. The encoded protein is CASSFRQPPYGYTF.

CDR3 nucleotides: TGTGCCAGCAGCTTAGCAGGGCATGAGCAGTTCTTC. Translating it yields CASSLAGHEQFF. The genes are TRBV7-6 and TRBJ2-1; D is unresolved. The CDR3 length is 12 residues. Trimming took off 0 bases at V and 8 bases at J, with 5 bases between the two ends. Germline V gene data show CDR1 as SGHVS and CDR2 as FNYEAQ.

The chain is built from TRBV16 and TRBJ1-2, with D unclear. In germline, CDR1 is KGHSY, CDR2 FQNENV. The CDR3 covers 11 residues. Trimming took 4 bases from V and 8 from J, leaving 8 bases between them. The CDR3 DNA sequence: TGTGCCAGCAGCCTCGAGGGAGGCTACACCTTC. Its translation is CASSLEGGYTF. Using reference TRBV16 and TRBJ1-2 for the parts outside the CDR3, the full variable domain is GEEVAQTPKHLVRGEGQKAKLYCAPIKGHSYVFWYQQVLKNEFKFLISFQNENVFDETGMPKERFSAKCLPNSPCSLEIQATKLEDSAVYFCASSLEGGYTFGSGTRLTVV.

The genes are TRBV7-9 and TRBJ2-1; D is unresolved. The CDR3 has 13 amino acids. Trimming stripped 0 bases from V and 5 bases from J, with 5 bases between. Germline-derived CDR1 and CDR2 are SEHNR and FQNEAQ (reference sequence). Here the CDR3 DNA reads TGTGCCAGCAGCTTAGCGCCCGACAATGAGCAGTTCTTC. Residues: CASSLAPDNEQFF.

The rearrangement links TRBV4-3 to TRBJ1-6; D gene uncertain. The CDR3 is made up of 16 amino acids. The germline V gene has CDR1 LGHNA and CDR2 YSLEER. The ends were cut back, 0 bases at V and 7 bases at J, with 13 bases in the middle. The DNA of the CDR3 is TGCGCCAGCAGCCAAGATCGATTCGACTCAAATTCACCCCTCCACTTT. This gives the protein CASSQDRFDSNSPLHF.

The chain links TRBV29-1 to TRBJ2-7; 10 nucleotides align to TRBD1. V was clipped by 7 bases and J by 2 bases; unmatched bases: 5. The CDR3 has 13 residues. Germline V lookup: CDR1 SQVTM, CDR2 ANQGSEA. The CDR3 region is CSAEGTGAYEQYF. In nucleotides, the CDR3 is TGCAGCGCCGAAGGGACAGGGGCCTACGAGCAGTACTTC.